Each of the 14 T cell receptor beta chains below was sequenced from the same sample in a study of cytomegalovirus exposure and HLA in healthy donors. The protocol was immunoSEQ multiplex PCR, while the TCRdb copy is restricted to in-frame clones and leaves out a portion. Of roughly 180,000 clones listed, approximately 88% are singletons. The material sequenced was PBMCs. The receptor set was obtained from a man aged 18-30 years in good health and CMV-seropositive.

V and J are TRBV28 and TRBJ2-7; 12 bases are a match to TRBD2. The CDR3 is made up of 17 amino acids. The V gene's germline CDR1 is MDHEN and CDR2 SYDVKM. V shed 5 bases, J shed 3 bases, and the junction held 11 bases outside the gene matches. CDR3: CASSPDGTSGPYYEQYF. The CDR3 nucleotides read TGTGCCAGCAGTCCTGACGGGACTAGCGGGCCTTACTACGAGCAGTACTTC. The full variable domain, rest sourced from reference TRBV28 and TRBJ2-7, is DVKVTQSSRYLVKRTGEKVFLECVQDMDHENMFWYRQDPGLGLRLIYFSYDVKMKEKGDIPEGYSVSREKKERFSLILESASTNQTSMYLCASSPDGTSGPYYEQYFGPGTRLTVT.

The chain recombines TRBV30 with TRBJ2-6, with D maybe TRBD1 (5 bases). CDR3 size: 15 residues. Germline V gene lookup returns CDR1 GTSNPN and CDR2 SVGIG (reference sequence). V was trimmed by 2 bases and J by 4 bases, leaving 12 bases between them. The CDR3 region has the DNA TGTGCCTGGAGTTCACAGGTACCCGGGGCCAACGTCCTGACTTTC. Protein sequence: CAWSSQVPGANVLTF.

The chain carries TRBV7-3 and TRBJ2-1; the D gene is possibly TRBD2 (6 bases). Trimming cost V 4 bases and J 8 bases, with 18 bases left between them. CDR3 length equals 15 residues. Germline V lookup: CDR1 SGHTA, CDR2 FQGTGA. For the CDR3, the DNA is TGTGCCAGCAGCTCCCCGGGACTCGTGCCTGATGAGCAGTTCTTC. This translates into CASSSPGLVPDEQFF.

The chain joins TRBV11-3 to TRBJ2-7, with D possibly TRBD1 on 6 matching bases. This CDR3 region has 15 residues. CDR1 SGHNT and CDR2 YENEEA come from the germline V gene. The V end lost 0 bases, the J end lost 3 bases, and 12 bases lay between the germline ends. CDR3 protein: CASSLDGDTGYEQYF. The CDR3 DNA reads as TGTGCCAGCAGCTTAGATGGGGACACCGGCTACGAGCAGTACTTC.

The chain links TRBV30 to TRBJ1-1; D call uncertain. Germline V lookup: CDR1 GTSNPN, CDR2 SVGIG (reference sequence). CDR3 length: 15 amino acids. The CDR3 nucleotides are TGTGCTCTGCATAGAATTGAGTCAACGAACACTGAAGCTTTCTTT. This gives the protein CALHRIESTNTEAFF.

The chain is built from TRBV7-2 and TRBJ1-5; possible D gene TRBD1, 6 bases. Trimming removed 1 base from V and 4 bases from J, with 11 bases in between. The V gene's germline CDR1 is SGHTA and CDR2 FQGNSA. This CDR3 has 15 residues. The CDR3: CASSLGGGQNQPQHF. The CDR3 DNA follows: TGTGCCAGCAGCTTAGGGGGGGGCCAAAATCAGCCCCAGCATTTT.

V usage is TRBV4-2 and J usage is TRBJ2-1; 7 nucleotides align to TRBD2. V was clipped by 5 bases and J by 6 bases; unmatched bases: 10. Germline V gene lookup returns CDR1 LGHNA and CDR2 YNFKEQ. There are 15 residues in the CDR3. CDR3 nucleotide sequence: TGTGCCAGCAGCTTGGGAGGGGCGGGAGCCAATGAGCAGTTCTTC. Its translation is CASSLGGAGANEQFF.

V is TRBV9 and J is TRBJ1-2; D is ambiguous. The germline gives CDR1 SGDLS, CDR2 YYNGEE. The CDR3 is 13 residues long. V was shortened by 4 bases and J by 7 bases, with 14 bases between the two germline ends. The CDR3 here is CASSPNYISGYTF. DNA for the CDR3: TGTGCCAGCAGCCCAAATTATATCAGTGGCTACACCTTC.

The rearrangement links TRBV7-9 to TRBJ2-1, with D possibly being TRBD2 (5 bases). The germline V and J ends were trimmed by 2 bases and 9 bases, with 23 bases remaining between them. This CDR3 is built from 17 residues. Germline values: CDR1 SEHNR, CDR2 FQNEAQ (reference sequence). The CDR3 reads CASSLQLSRGLGVEQFF. Written as DNA, the CDR3 is TGTGCCAGCAGCTTACAACTATCTCGAGGGTTGGGTGTTGAGCAGTTCTTC.

V is TRBV11-1 and J is TRBJ2-1; D might be TRBD1 (6 bases). The CDR3 is 16 amino acids. Trimming removed 5 bases from V and 6 bases from J, with 20 bases in between. Germline V gene lookup returns CDR1 SGHAT and CDR2 FQDESV (reference sequence). In DNA form, the CDR3 reads TGTGCCAGCAGCGCGAGCAAGGGCCGAGGGGGCAATGAGCAGTTCTTC. This translates into CASSASKGRGGNEQFF.

The V call is TRBV7-2, the J call TRBJ2-7, with D tentatively TRBD1 (5 bases). V was clipped by 0 bases and J by 6 bases, with 12 bases between them. The germline gives CDR1 SGHTA, CDR2 FQGNSA. This CDR3 has 14 amino acids. CDR3 DNA: TGTGCCAGCAGCTTAGCTGGGGCAGCCCGCGAGCAGTACTTC. Amino acid sequence: CASSLAGAAREQYF.

J is TRBJ1-3 and V is TRBV9, with D possibly TRBD1 on 6 matching bases. Trimming removed 3 bases from V and 2 bases from J, with 21 bases in between. This CDR3 has 18 residues. Germline V gene lookup returns CDR1 SGDLS and CDR2 YYNGEE. CDR3 sequence reads: CASSAGGTFGGAGNTIYF. The CDR3 nucleotides are TGTGCCAGCAGCGCGGGGGGGACTTTCGGGGGCGCTGGAAACACCATATATTTT. Drawing the rest from reference TRBV9 and TRBJ1-3, the complete variable domain is DSGVTQTPKHLITATGQRVTLRCSPRSGDLSVYWYQQSLDQGLQFLIQYYNGEERAKGNILERFSAQQFPDLHSELNLSSLELGDSALYFCASSAGGTFGGAGNTIYFGEGSWLTVV.

The chain uses TRBV28 and TRBJ2-1, with TRBD2 as a possible D gene (7 bases). The V end was cut by 1 base, the J end by 1 base, with 17 bases between. Germline V lookup: CDR1 MDHEN, CDR2 SYDVKM. The CDR3 consists of 18 residues. For the CDR3, the DNA is TGTGCCAGCAGTTTATCTGGAGGGGGGGGGCCTTCCTACAATGAGCAGTTCTTC. Protein product: CASSLSGGGGPSYNEQFF.

V and J are TRBV13 and TRBJ2-1; 12 bases agree with TRBD2. This CDR3 comprises 20 residues. Trimming removed 5 bases from V and 6 bases from J; junction bases left unmatched: 20. Germline-derived CDR1 and CDR2 are PRHDT and FYEKMQ (reference sequence). The CDR3 loop is CASSLSLLGLAGSRGNEQFF. CDR3 in DNA: TGTGCCAGCAGCCTTTCGTTACTGGGACTAGCGGGCTCGCGGGGCAATGAGCAGTTCTTC.